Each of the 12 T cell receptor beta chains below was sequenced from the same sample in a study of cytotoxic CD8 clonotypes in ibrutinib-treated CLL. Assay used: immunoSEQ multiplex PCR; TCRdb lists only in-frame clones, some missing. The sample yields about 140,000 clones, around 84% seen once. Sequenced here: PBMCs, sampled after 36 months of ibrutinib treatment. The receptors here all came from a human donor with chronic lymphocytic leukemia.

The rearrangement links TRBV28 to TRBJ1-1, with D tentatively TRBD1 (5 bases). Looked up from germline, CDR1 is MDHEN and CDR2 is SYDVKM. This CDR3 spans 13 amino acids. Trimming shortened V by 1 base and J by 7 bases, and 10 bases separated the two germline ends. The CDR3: CASSLYEDIEAFF. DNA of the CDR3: TGTGCCAGCAGTTTATACGAGGACATTGAAGCTTTCTTT.

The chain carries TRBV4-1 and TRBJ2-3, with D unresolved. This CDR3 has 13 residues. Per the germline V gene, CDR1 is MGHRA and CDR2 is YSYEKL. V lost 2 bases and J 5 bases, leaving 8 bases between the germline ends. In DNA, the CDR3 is TGCGCCAGCAGCCAATTCGAGGAAGATACGCAGTATTTT. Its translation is CASSQFEEDTQYF.

The CDR3, as DNA: TGTGCCAGCAGTGGACAACGTTACACAGATACGCAGTATTTT. Its protein is CASSGQRYTDTQYF. The rearrangement joins TRBV6-1 to TRBJ2-3; D ambiguous. Per the germline V gene, CDR1 is MNHNS and CDR2 is SASEGT. V lost 4 bases and J lost 2, with 10 bases in between. The CDR3 loop spans 14 amino acids.

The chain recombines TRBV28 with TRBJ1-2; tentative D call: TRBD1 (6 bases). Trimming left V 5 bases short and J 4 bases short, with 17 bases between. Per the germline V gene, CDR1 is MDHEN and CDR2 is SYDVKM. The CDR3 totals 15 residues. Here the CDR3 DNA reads TGTGCCAGCAGTGAACCGGAGGGCAGGGGCTATGGCTACACCTTC. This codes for CASSEPEGRGYGYTF.

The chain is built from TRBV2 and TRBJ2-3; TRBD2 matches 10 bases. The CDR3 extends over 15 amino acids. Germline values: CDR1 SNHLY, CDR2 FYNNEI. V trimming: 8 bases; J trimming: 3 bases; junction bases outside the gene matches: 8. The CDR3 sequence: CASGQRGGKTDTQYF. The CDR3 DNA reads TGTGCCAGCGGTCAGCGGGGGGGGAAGACAGATACGCAGTATTTT. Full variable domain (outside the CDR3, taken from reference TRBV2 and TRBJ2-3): EPEVTQTPSHQVTQMGQEVILRCVPISNHLYFYWYRQILGQKVEFLVSFYNNEISEKSEIFDDQFSVERPDGSNFTLKIRSTKLEDSAMYFCASGQRGGKTDTQYFGPGTRLTVL.

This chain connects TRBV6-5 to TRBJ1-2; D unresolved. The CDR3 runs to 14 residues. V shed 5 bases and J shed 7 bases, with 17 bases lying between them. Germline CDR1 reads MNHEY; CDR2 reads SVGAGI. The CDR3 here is CASSLRQEVGGYTF. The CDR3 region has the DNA TGTGCCAGCAGTCTGCGACAAGAGGTCGGTGGCTACACCTTC.

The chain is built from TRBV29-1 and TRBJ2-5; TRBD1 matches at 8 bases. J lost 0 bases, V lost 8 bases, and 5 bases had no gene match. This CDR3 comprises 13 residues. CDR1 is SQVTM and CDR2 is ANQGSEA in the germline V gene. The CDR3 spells CSLGTGNQETQYF. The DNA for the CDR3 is TGCAGCCTCGGGACAGGCAACCAAGAGACCCAGTACTTC.

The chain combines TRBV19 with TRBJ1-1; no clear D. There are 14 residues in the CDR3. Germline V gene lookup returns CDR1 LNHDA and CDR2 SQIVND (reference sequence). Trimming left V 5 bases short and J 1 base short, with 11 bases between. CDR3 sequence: CASSDGVWNTEAFF. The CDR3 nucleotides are TGTGCCAGTAGTGACGGGGTGTGGAACACTGAAGCTTTCTTT.

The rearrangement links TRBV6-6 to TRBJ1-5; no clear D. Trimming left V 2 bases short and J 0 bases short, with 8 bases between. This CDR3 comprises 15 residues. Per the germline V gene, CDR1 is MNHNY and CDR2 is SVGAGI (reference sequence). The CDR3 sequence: CASSYSRNSNQPQHF. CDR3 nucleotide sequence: TGTGCCAGCAGTTACAGCAGAAATAGCAATCAGCCCCAGCATTTT.

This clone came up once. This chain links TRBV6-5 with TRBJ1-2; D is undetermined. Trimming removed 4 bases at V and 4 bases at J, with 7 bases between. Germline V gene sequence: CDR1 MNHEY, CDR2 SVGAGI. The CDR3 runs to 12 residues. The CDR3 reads CASSFGSYGYTF. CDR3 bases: TGTGCCAGCAGTTTTGGCAGCTATGGCTACACCTTC.

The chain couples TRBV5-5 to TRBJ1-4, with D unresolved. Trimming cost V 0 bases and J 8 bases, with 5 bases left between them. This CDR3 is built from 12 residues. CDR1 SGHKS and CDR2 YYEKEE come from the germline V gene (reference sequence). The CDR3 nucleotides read TGTGCCAGCAGCTTGGATGGGGAAAAACTGTTTTTT. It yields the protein CASSLDGEKLFF. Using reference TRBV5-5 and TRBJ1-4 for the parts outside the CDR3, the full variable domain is DAGVTQSPTHLIKTRGQQVTLRCSPISGHKSVSWYQQVLGQGPQFIFQYYEKEERGRGNFPDRFSARQFPNYSSELNVNALLLGDSALYLCASSLDGEKLFFGSGTQLSVL.

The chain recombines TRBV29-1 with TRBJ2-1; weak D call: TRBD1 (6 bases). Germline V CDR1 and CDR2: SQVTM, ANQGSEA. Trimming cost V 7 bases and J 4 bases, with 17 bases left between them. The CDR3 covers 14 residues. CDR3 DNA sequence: TGCAGCGCGCTGGGACAAGGCTCATACAATGAGCAGTTCTTC. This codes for CSALGQGSYNEQFF.